This T cell receptor beta chain was sequenced during a study of blood T cells in healthy people across ages. Findings and limits, study-wide: Both naive CD4+ cell counts and diversity were greater in long-lived donors than in aged donors.

A second about 6 to 12 cycle PCR used barcoded and J-beta primers. TCRdb fed the 5' RACE reads into MiXCR, producing one record per CDR3 protein. The sample consists of about 1,500,000 distinct CDR3 sequences, 42% of them appearing once. Note on this clonotype: Its antigen remains unknown.

This sequence originates from a woman aged 18-29 years in good health. The sample consisted of blood.

CDR3 in amino acids: CASSVSVEQYF. The CDR3 coding sequence is TGTGCCAGCAGTGTTTCAGTAGAGCAGTACTTC. The rearrangement links TRBV2 to TRBJ2-5; D ambiguous. V was clipped by 4 bases and J by 11 bases, with 11 bases between them. The germline CDR1 and CDR2 sequences are SNHLY and FYNNEI. This CDR3 has 11 residues.